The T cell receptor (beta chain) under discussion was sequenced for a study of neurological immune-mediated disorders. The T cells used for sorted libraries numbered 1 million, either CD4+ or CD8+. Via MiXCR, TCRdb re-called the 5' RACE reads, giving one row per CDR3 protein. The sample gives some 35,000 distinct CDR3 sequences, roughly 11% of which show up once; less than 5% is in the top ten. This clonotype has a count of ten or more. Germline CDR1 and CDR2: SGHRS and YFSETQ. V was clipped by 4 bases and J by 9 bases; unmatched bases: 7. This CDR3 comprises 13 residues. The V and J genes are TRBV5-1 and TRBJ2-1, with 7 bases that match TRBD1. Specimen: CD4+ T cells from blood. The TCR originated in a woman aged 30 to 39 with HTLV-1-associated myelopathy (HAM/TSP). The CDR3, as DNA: TGCGCCAGCAGCGTAGACAGGGTCAGTGAGCAGTTCTTC. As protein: CASSVDRVSEQFF.